This TCR beta chain originates from a study of cytomegalovirus exposure and HLA in healthy donors. This CDR3 is 13 amino acids long. V gave up 7 bases and J gave up 5 bases; unmatched junction bases: 6. Germline CDR1 MNHNY, CDR2 SVGAGI (reference sequence). As for this clone: Its cognate antigen is unknown.

Study outcomes and limitations: Roughly uniform sequencing depth across donors was assumed, possibly incorrectly. An analysis done earlier found most TCR beta V segments productive about 90% or about 30% of the time.

It was with 60 Vbeta and 13 Jbeta primers that the PCR ran. Original processing methods: A later analysis counted 80 million or so unique TCR beta chains, around 10 million shared. Here immunoSEQ multiplex PCR was the method, and the copy in TCRdb shows in-frame clones only, minus some. V and J calls and clone size come straight from that table; D and trimming were deduced from the DNA. The clone table shows some 48,000 clones, with the ten largest holding 2.1%. This rearrangement joins TRBV6-6 to TRBJ2-5, with 8 bases aligning to TRBD1. Sample: PBMCs. This TCR came from a woman between 35 and 50 years old in good health and CMV-seronegative. The CDR3 region has the DNA TGTGCCAGCATCCAGGGGGCCCGGGAGACCCAGTACTTC. Its translation: CASIQGARETQYF.